One and the same sample provided the 24 T cell receptor beta chains below, sequenced in a study of blood T cell repertoires in COVID-19. Produced via immunoSEQ multiplex PCR; TCRdb's table is partial and in-frame only. The table includes about 270,000 clones, 75% to 95% detected once. Specimen: PBMCs or T cells enriched from blood (not recorded which). All receptors derive from a man between 35 and 55 years old who had been exposed to COVID-19.

The rearrangement joins TRBV5-4 to TRBJ1-2, with 10 bases identical to TRBD1. Germline V gives CDR1 SGHNT, CDR2 YYREEE (reference sequence). The CDR3 has 14 residues. J was trimmed by 4 bases and V by 5 bases; bases with no gene match: 5. The CDR3 DNA follows: TGTGCCAGCAGGGGGACAGGGGAACCCTATGGCTACACCTTC. It is translated as CASRGTGEPYGYTF.

The CDR3 DNA reads TGTGCCAGTAGTCCACCACAGGGAGCAGGACCTGGAAACACCATATATTTT. This codes for CASSPPQGAGPGNTIYF. The V call is TRBV19, the J call TRBJ1-3; the D gene is possibly TRBD1 (6 bases). The CDR3 loop spans 17 amino acids. CDR1 is LNHDA and CDR2 is SQIVND in the germline V gene (reference sequence). Trimming left V 5 bases short and J 2 bases short, with 19 bases between.

The chain employs TRBV5-1 and TRBJ1-1, with D uncertain. Trimming removed 1 base at V and 1 base at J, with 8 bases between. In germline, CDR1 is SGHRS, CDR2 YFSETQ. This CDR3 has 14 residues. The CDR3 nucleotides are TGCGCCAGCAGCTTGAGCCGGGGGAACACTGAAGCTTTCTTT. Translated: CASSLSRGNTEAFF.

This chain joins TRBV19 and TRBJ1-4, with D perhaps TRBD1 (5 bases). The CDR3 has 16 residues. Germline CDR1 and CDR2: LNHDA and SQIVND (reference sequence). Trimming took off 5 bases at V and 8 bases at J, with 21 bases between the two ends. DNA for the CDR3: TGTGCCAGTAGTTCGACCGACAGATCTCAAGGCGAAAAACTGTTTTTT. Its protein product is CASSSTDRSQGEKLFF.

The chain joins TRBV5-4 to TRBJ2-1; TRBD2 matches 9 bases. This CDR3 region has 13 residues. V shed 3 bases, J shed 8 bases, and the junction held 3 bases outside the gene matches. CDR1 and CDR2 (germline): SGHNT, YYREEE (reference sequence). The CDR3: CASSSAGGDEQFF. The CDR3 DNA reads as TGTGCCAGCAGCTCGGCGGGAGGGGATGAGCAGTTCTTC.

The V gene is TRBV28, the J gene TRBJ1-1; D is unclear. The CDR3 contains 15 residues. V dropped 7 bases and J dropped 0 bases, with 15 bases sitting between them. The germline V gene has CDR1 MDHEN and CDR2 SYDVKM. CDR3 protein: CASTSTRVMNTEAFF. Written as DNA, the CDR3 is TGTGCCAGCACCTCGACTCGGGTCATGAACACTGAAGCTTTCTTT. The whole variable domain, remainder taken from reference TRBV28 and TRBJ1-1, is DVKVTQSSRYLVKRTGEKVFLECVQDMDHENMFWYRQDPGLGLRLIYFSYDVKMKEKGDIPEGYSVSREKKERFSLILESASTNQTSMYLCASTSTRVMNTEAFFGQGTRLTVV.

The V and J genes are TRBV7-9 and TRBJ2-1; 10 nucleotides match TRBD1. Germline V gene data show CDR1 as SEHNR and CDR2 as FQNEAQ (reference sequence). The CDR3 is made up of 16 amino acids. Unmatched junction bases numbered 9, after V lost 3 bases and J lost 7 bases. The CDR3 nucleotides are TGTGCCAGCAGCTTGGGACAGGGGCCCCCGGGGAATGAGCAGTTCTTC. Amino acids: CASSLGQGPPGNEQFF.

The chain employs TRBV28 and TRBJ1-2; D unresolved. V was cut by 6 bases and J by 2 bases, with 13 bases left in between. Germline V gene sequence: CDR1 MDHEN, CDR2 SYDVKM. The CDR3 sequence is 14 residues long. In DNA form, the CDR3 reads TGTGCCAGCAGCTTAAGCACAGTGAACTATGGCTACACCTTC. Translated, it gives CASSLSTVNYGYTF.

This clone was counted at least ten times. V usage is TRBV18 and J usage is TRBJ2-2, with 11 bases matching TRBD2. Losses at the gene ends were 4 bases for V and 2 bases for J; bases not matched to a gene: 3. CDR1 is KGHSH, CDR2 LQKENI, per germline. This CDR3 has 16 amino acids. This CDR3 is CASSLTSGSNTGELFF. In DNA, the CDR3 is TGTGCCAGCTCACTCACTAGCGGGAGTAACACCGGGGAGCTGTTTTTT. The whole variable domain, remainder taken from reference TRBV18 and TRBJ2-2, is NAGVMQNPRHLVRRRGQEARLRCSPMKGHSHVYWYRQLPEEGLKFMVYLQKENIIDESGMPKERFSAEFPKEGPSILRIQQVVRGDSAAYFCASSLTSGSNTGELFFGEGSRLTVL.

The chain links TRBV6-5 to TRBJ2-3; D gene ambiguous. The CDR3 has 14 amino acids. Germline V gene data show CDR1 as MNHEY and CDR2 as SVGAGI. Trimming took 0 bases from V and 3 from J, leaving 7 bases between them. The CDR3, as DNA: TGTGCCAGCAGTTACTCGTACAATACAGATACGCAGTATTTT. This gives the protein CASSYSYNTDTQYF.

This rearrangement joins TRBV13 to TRBJ2-2; 14 bases line up with TRBD2. In germline, CDR1 is PRHDT, CDR2 FYEKMQ (reference sequence). J was trimmed by 6 bases and V by 5 bases; bases with no gene match: 2. CDR3 length: 15 residues. CDR3 DNA sequence: TGTGCCAGCAGCCCGGGACTAGCGGGAGCCGGGGAGCTGTTTTTT. Translation: CASSPGLAGAGELFF.

The V gene is TRBV3-1 (or the pseudogene TRBV3-2), the J gene TRBJ2-3; a possible D gene is TRBD2 (5 bases). Trimming took off 1 base at V and 3 bases at J, with 14 bases between the two ends. CDR1 and CDR2 (germline): LGHDT, YNNKEL (reference sequence). CDR3 length equals 16 residues. CDR3 sequence reads: CASSQAEGVATDTQYF. Written as DNA, the CDR3 is TGTGCCAGCAGCCAAGCTGAGGGAGTAGCTACAGATACGCAGTATTTT.

The chain recombines TRBV6-6 with TRBJ2-3; D gene uncertain. Trimming removed 6 bases at V and 0 bases at J, with 13 bases between. The germline V gene has CDR1 MNHNY and CDR2 SVGAGI (reference sequence). There are 15 residues in the CDR3. The CDR3 sequence: CASRPDSSSTDTQYF. CDR3 nucleotides: TGTGCCAGCAGACCCGACTCCTCGAGCACAGATACGCAGTATTTT.

The chain is built from TRBV6-5 and TRBJ2-3, with 8 nucleotides matching TRBD2. CDR3 size: 15 residues. The germline V gene encodes CDR1 MNHEY and CDR2 SVGAGI. The V segment lost 0 bases and the J segment 2 bases; nucleotides outside the gene matches: 1. CDR3 protein: CASSYSSGITDTQYF. In nucleotides, the CDR3 is TGTGCCAGCAGTTACTCTAGCGGGATCACAGATACGCAGTATTTT.

The chain has TRBV28 and TRBJ1-2, with TRBD1 as a possible D gene (5 bases). Germline lookup yields CDR1 MDHEN and CDR2 SYDVKM. This CDR3 comprises 12 residues. V was cut by 5 bases and J by 6 bases, with 10 bases left in between. CDR3 sequence: CASSTAGNGYTF. CDR3 DNA sequence: TGTGCCAGCAGTACCGCAGGGAATGGCTACACCTTC.

J is TRBJ2-1 and V is TRBV20-1; possible D gene TRBD2, 5 bases. Trimming took off 8 bases at V and 3 bases at J, with 8 bases between the two ends. Germline loops: CDR1 DFQATT, CDR2 SNEGSKA (reference sequence). The CDR3 has 11 residues. CDR3 protein: CSLGDYNEQFF. The CDR3 bases are TGCAGTCTCGGGGACTACAATGAGCAGTTCTTC.

V gene TRBV6-5 combines with J gene TRBJ1-1; D not certain. The CDR3 extends over 14 amino acids. The ends were cut back, 6 bases at V and 7 bases at J, with 18 bases in the middle. Germline CDR1 and CDR2: MNHEY and SVGAGI. The CDR3 coding sequence is TGTGCCAGCAGATCTCGGGTATCTTTCGGTGAAGCTTTCTTT. Its protein is CASRSRVSFGEAFF.

V usage is TRBV18 and J usage is TRBJ1-1; the match to TRBD1 covers 9 bases. Losses at the gene ends were 4 bases for V and 4 bases for J; bases not matched to a gene: 10. From germline, CDR1 is KGHSH and CDR2 LQKENI. This CDR3 is built from 16 residues. The CDR3 nucleotides are TGTGCCAGCTCACTGACCTCCGGACAGGGGTCCACTGAAGCTTTCTTT. Its translation: CASSLTSGQGSTEAFF.

This clone occurred once. Other DNA sequences in this specimen translate into the identical CDR3. The V gene is TRBV28, the J gene TRBJ1-1; tentative D call: TRBD1 (5 bases). The length of the CDR3 is 14 residues. The V gene lost 2 bases and the J gene lost 1 base, with 8 bases spanning the gap. CDR1 and CDR2 from the germline V gene are MDHEN and SYDVKM. DNA for the CDR3: TGTGCCAGCAGTTTACAGGGTGGGAACACTGAAGCTTTCTTT. Translation gives CASSLQGGNTEAFF.

The rearrangement joins TRBV7-3 to TRBJ2-3, with TRBD2 matching over 12 bases. The V segment lost 5 bases and the J segment 2 bases; nucleotides outside the gene matches: 5. The CDR3 spans 16 residues. Germline V gives CDR1 SGHTA, CDR2 FQGTGA. The CDR3, as DNA: TGTGCCAGCAGCCCAGGGACTAGCGGGTTCACAGATACGCAGTATTTT. As protein: CASSPGTSGFTDTQYF.

This chain connects TRBV6-4 to TRBJ1-2; D is uncertain. Trimming removed 0 bases at V and 5 bases at J, with 13 bases between. Germline assignment: CDR1 MRHNA and CDR2 SNTAGT. The CDR3 is made up of 15 amino acids. The DNA for the CDR3 is TGTGCCAGCAGTGACTCTGTCGGGTGGGTTTATGGCTACACCTTC. Amino acid sequence: CASSDSVGWVYGYTF.

The chain recombines TRBV7-8 with TRBJ2-1, with 11 bases that match TRBD2. V shed 9 bases, J shed 4 bases, and the junction held 20 bases outside the gene matches. Germline CDR1 reads SGHVS; CDR2 reads FQNEAQ. This CDR3 is 19 amino acids long. The CDR3 bases are TGTGCCAGTAATAGGGGGGGACTAGCGGCCCCCACGGGGTACAATGAGCAGTTCTTC. It codes for CASNRGGLAAPTGYNEQFF.

The chain couples TRBV28 to TRBJ2-2; D is perhaps TRBD1 (5 bases). This CDR3 comprises 14 residues. Deletions cut 6 bases from V and 1 base from J, with 9 bases between. CDR1 and CDR2 from the germline V gene are MDHEN and SYDVKM. CDR3 protein: CASRKTGNTGELFF. The CDR3 bases are TGTGCCAGCAGGAAAACAGGGAACACCGGGGAGCTGTTTTTT.

The V and J genes are TRBV30 and TRBJ2-5, with TRBD1 matching 8 bases. The CDR3 runs 14 residues. Germline V CDR1 and CDR2: GTSNPN, SVGIG (reference sequence). The junction had 8 bases not matched to a gene; V was cut back by 3 bases and J by 5 bases. The CDR3 region is CAWRIGQGSETQYF. DNA of the CDR3: TGTGCCTGGAGAATAGGACAGGGCTCGGAGACCCAGTACTTC.